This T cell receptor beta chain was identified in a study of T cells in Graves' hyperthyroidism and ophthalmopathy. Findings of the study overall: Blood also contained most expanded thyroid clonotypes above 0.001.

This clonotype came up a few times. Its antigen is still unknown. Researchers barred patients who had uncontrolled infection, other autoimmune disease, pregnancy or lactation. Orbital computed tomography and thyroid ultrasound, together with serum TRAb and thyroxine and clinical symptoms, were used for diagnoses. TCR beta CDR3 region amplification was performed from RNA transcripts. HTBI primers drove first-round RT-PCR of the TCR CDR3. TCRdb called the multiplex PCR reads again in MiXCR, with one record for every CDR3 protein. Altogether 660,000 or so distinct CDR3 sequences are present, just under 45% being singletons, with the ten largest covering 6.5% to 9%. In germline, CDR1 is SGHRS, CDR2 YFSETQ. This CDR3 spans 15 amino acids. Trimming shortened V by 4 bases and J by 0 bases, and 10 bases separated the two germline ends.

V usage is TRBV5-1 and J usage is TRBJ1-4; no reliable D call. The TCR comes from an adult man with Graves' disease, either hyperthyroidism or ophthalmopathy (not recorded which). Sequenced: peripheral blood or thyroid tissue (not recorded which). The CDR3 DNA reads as TGCGCCAGCAGCACCGACGGTGCAACTAATGAAAAACTGTTTTTT. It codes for CASSTDGATNEKLFF.